This TCR beta chain stems from a study of blood T cell repertoires in COVID-19. Study overall: Acute and convalescent COVID-19 specimens originated in the United States, Italy and Spain. Sample material is recorded as cDNA or gDNA derived from T cells, B-cell-depleted T cells, or PBMCs.

Original handling: The assay estimated nucleated cells by amplifying reference gene primers. Some clones are missing from TCRdb's copy, which holds only in-frame ones; the method was immunoSEQ multiplex PCR. That table furnishes V, J and clone size, whereas the DNA furnished D and trimming. The table includes some 120,000 clones, approximately 89% detected once. Germline assignment: CDR1 SGHDN and CDR2 FVKESK. The CDR3 is 18 amino acids. With V trimmed by 4 bases and J by 7 bases, 16 bases remained unmatched. Seattle patients were enrolled while actively infected and followed longitudinally. Sequencing input: peripheral blood. The receptor comes from a woman older than 75 with COVID-19, enrolled during active disease. The V and J genes are TRBV14 and TRBJ2-1; 10 bases are shared with TRBD2. Written as DNA, the CDR3 is TGTGCCAGCAGCCCGTATATTCTAAGCGGGAGGGCGGGGAATGAGCAGTTCTTC. This codes for CASSPYILSGRAGNEQFF.